These 8 T cell receptor beta chains originate from one sample sequenced in a study of CD8 T cells in Susac syndrome. RNA in amounts of about 0.45 to 1 ug was reverse transcribed with random hexamers. TCRdb ran MiXCR on the immunoSEQ multiplex PCR reads and lists one entry per CDR3 protein. The sample records approximately 220,000 distinct CDR3 sequences, 85% to 95% being singletons. Input material: CD4+ T cells from PBMCs. These TCRs come from a human donor with multiple sclerosis.

The chain links TRBV5-4 to TRBJ2-3, with 14 positions matching TRBD2. CDR3 length: 16 residues. Germline CDR1 and CDR2: SGHNT and YYREEE (reference sequence). Unmatched junction bases numbered 8, after V lost 6 bases and J lost 5 bases. DNA for the CDR3: TGTGCCAGCAAGACTAGCGGGGGGGCCCATGGAGATACGCAGTATTTT. Amino acids: CASKTSGGAHGDTQYF.

The V gene is TRBV7-9, the J gene TRBJ2-3; D remains ambiguous. V was clipped by 5 bases and J by 0 bases, with 15 bases between them. This CDR3 is 16 amino acids long. CDR1 and CDR2 (germline): SEHNR, FQNEAQ (reference sequence). For the CDR3, the DNA is TGTGCCAGCAGCGGAGTCTCCAGCCCTAGCACAGATACGCAGTATTTT. Amino acids: CASSGVSSPSTDTQYF.

The chain carries TRBV20-1 and TRBJ1-1; D is uncertain. The CDR3 totals 12 residues. Per the germline V gene, CDR1 is DFQATT and CDR2 is SNEGSKA (reference sequence). The V end lost 6 bases, the J end lost 0 bases, and 8 bases lay between the germline ends. CDR3: CSAIHLNTEAFF. The CDR3 region has the DNA TGCAGTGCCATCCACCTGAACACTGAAGCTTTCTTT.

This chain connects TRBV12-3 or TRBV12-4 to TRBJ1-1; D not resolved. The CDR3 runs 15 residues. V was cut by 2 bases and J by 0 bases, with 10 bases left in between. CDR3 in DNA: TGTGCCAGCAGTTTATACGGGAGACTGAACACTGAAGCTTTCTTT. It yields the protein CASSLYGRLNTEAFF.

This clonotype showed up just once. The chain carries TRBV15 and TRBJ2-1; weak D call: TRBD2 (6 bases). The CDR3 covers 16 residues. Between the trimmed V and J ends, which lost 0 bases and 8 bases, there was a span of 17 bases. Germline V CDR1 and CDR2: LNHNV, YYDKDF (reference sequence). CDR3: CATSRDQTRLTDEQFF. The CDR3 coding sequence is TGTGCCACCAGCAGAGACCAGACTAGACTCACAGATGAGCAGTTCTTC.

The chain couples TRBV14 to TRBJ2-6; D unclear. The CDR3 has 14 amino acids. Germline V gene data show CDR1 as SGHDN and CDR2 as FVKESK. V lost 0 bases, J lost 2 bases, and 2 bases lay in between. The CDR3 loop is CASSQDPGANVLTF. The CDR3 bases are TGTGCCAGCAGCCAAGACCCTGGGGCCAACGTCCTGACTTTC.

The chain carries TRBV30 and TRBJ2-7; 8 bases are a match to TRBD2. From germline, CDR1 is GTSNPN and CDR2 SVGIG (reference sequence). The CDR3 has 15 amino acids. V lost 3 bases and J lost 4; bases outside the gene matches: 11. The CDR3 here is CAWSPKGGGRYEQYV. CDR3 nucleotide sequence: TGTGCCTGGAGCCCTAAGGGCGGGGGGCGGTACGAGCAGTACGTC.

In this sample, this clonotype turned up once. The rearrangement uses TRBV20-1 and TRBJ1-4; the D is unclear. Trimming took 5 bases from V and 4 from J, leaving 8 bases between them. There are 12 residues in the CDR3. Germline values: CDR1 DFQATT, CDR2 SNEGSKA (reference sequence). The CDR3 is CSAGRHNEKLFF. The DNA for the CDR3 is TGCAGTGCTGGCAGGCATAATGAAAAACTGTTTTTT.